This T cell receptor (beta chain) was recorded in a study of Ad26.COV2.S vaccination and SARS-CoV-2 variants. Whole-study results and caveats: Substantial post-vaccination breadth of spike-specific CD8+ and CD4+ T cell responses was reported.

Generated by immunoSEQ multiplex PCR, the TCRdb table keeps only in-frame clones and is missing some. The sample holds more than 300,000 clones, around 89% seen once. There are many counts of this clone. No antigen is known for it. The germline V gene has CDR1 MDHEN and CDR2 SYDVKM. The CDR3 consists of 14 residues. The V and J ends lost 4 bases and 3 bases, in that order; junction bases with no gene match: 6. Treatment reported: around 19 received Ad26.COV2.S at low or high dose, single or two shots; about 5 received placebo; per-sample allocation not given. The samples were gathered on day 63 after the first injection of vaccine or placebo.

The sequences come from peripheral blood, collected in a trial of Ad26.COV2.S vaccine versus placebo. The chain uses TRBV28 and TRBJ2-7; 7 bases are shared with TRBD1. The clonotype comes from a person between 18 and 65 years old who received the Ad26.COV2.S COVID-19 vaccine or a placebo. This CDR3 is CASSSAGTVYEQYF. The CDR3 region has the DNA TGTGCCAGCAGTTCAGCCGGGACAGTCTACGAGCAGTACTTC.